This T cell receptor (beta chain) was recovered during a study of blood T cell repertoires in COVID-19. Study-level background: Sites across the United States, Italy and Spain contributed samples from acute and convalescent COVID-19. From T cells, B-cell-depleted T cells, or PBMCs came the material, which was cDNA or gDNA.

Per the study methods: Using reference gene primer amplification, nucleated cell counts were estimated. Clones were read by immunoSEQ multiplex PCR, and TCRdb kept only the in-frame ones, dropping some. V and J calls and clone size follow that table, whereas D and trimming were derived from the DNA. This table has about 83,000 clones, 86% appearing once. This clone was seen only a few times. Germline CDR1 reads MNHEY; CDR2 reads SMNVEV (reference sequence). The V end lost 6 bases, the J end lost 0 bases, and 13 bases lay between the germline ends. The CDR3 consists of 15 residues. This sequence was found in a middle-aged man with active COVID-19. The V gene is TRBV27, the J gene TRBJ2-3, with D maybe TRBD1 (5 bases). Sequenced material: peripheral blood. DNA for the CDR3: TGTGCCAGCAGGCGCAGGGAAACTAGCACAGATACGCAGTATTTT. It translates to CASRRRETSTDTQYF.